The sequence of this T cell receptor beta chain was determined in a study of regulatory T cells in long-lasting Graves disease (dated by TCRdb to about 2021). Turning to the overall study: Persistent Graves' disease was defined as antithyroid drug treatment for over 5 years with persistently positive TSH receptor autoantibodies. This study used TCR sequencing and RNA sequencing of peripheral blood to compare persistent Graves' disease patients against newly diagnosed Graves' disease patients. The study was registered as a clinical trial and conducted in China. TCR sequencing covered 13 persistent and approximately 20 newly diagnosed Graves' disease patients, approximately 33 samples in total. Antithyroid drugs had been taken for approximately ten years on average by persistent Graves' disease patients in the clinical cohort.

Ten or more counts support this clonotype. Its cognate antigen has yet to be identified. No base qualities exist here, and no much larger clone lies one base off it. The library was generated by multiplex PCR. The sequencer listed for this sample is Illumina HiSeq 4000. CDR3 regions were amplified by Arm-PCR with iRepertoire HTBI primers to construct TCR beta libraries. Before sequencing, the PCR products went through gel purification. In the authors' own workflow: Across samples, some 62 TRBV and 13 to 15 TRBJ segments were identified and used for gene usage analysis of CDR3 amino acid clonotypes. Filtered high-quality paired reads were merged into contigs using COPE and FqMerger. BLAST was used to align contigs to IMGT TRBV, TRBD and TRBJ reference genes, with CDR3 defined following IMGT. Any clonotype with a frequency above 0.1% was counted as a highly expanded clone. Repertoire diversity was measured by Shannon entropy, and V-J evenness by the Gini coefficient. A clonotype found in more than one individual was treated as public. The public reads were run again by TCRdb, first through fastp at Q25 and then through MiXCR, and only productive beta chains were kept. Here each entry gathers all rows of one CDR3 protein and keeps the most common genes and DNA. The V and J calls here are based on TCRdb, not the publication. The sample table records roughly 450,000 distinct CDR3 sequences; roughly 22% of these occur just once. The ten largest make up around 13% of the sample.

The time point label on this specimen signifies: persistent/refractory GD, antithyroid drugs over 5 years with positive TRAb. For both TCR sequencing and RNA sequencing, RNA was extracted from PBMCs in TRIzol. Graves' disease was diagnosed according to American Thyroid Association guidelines. Recruitment of patients was carried out at an endocrinology department in Xi'an, China. From each patient, roughly 9 milliliters of peripheral blood was collected into an EDTA anticoagulant tube. PBMCs were isolated by Ficoll Paque Plus density gradient separation without further T cell sorting. An Agilent 2100 Bioanalyzer and agarose gel were used to check RNA quality, while a NanoDrop 2000 measured RNA concentration. Overall study outcomes, separate from this receptor: Compared with newly diagnosed patients, persistent Graves' disease patients had lower TCR Shannon entropy and fewer highly expanded clones, which suggests clonal expansion. More public clonotypes were shared among persistent patients (fewer than 3,000) than among newly diagnosed patients (roughly 1,000). Sequencing and analysis were restricted to the TCR beta chain. The authors acknowledged the small sample size as a limitation that may reduce accuracy. Only peripheral blood was studied, because thyroid tissue, the primary lesion, was inaccessible.

The sample was peripheral blood mononuclear cells (PBMCs), taken when the disease was refractory, from a patient treated with antithyroid drugs. This TCR was recovered from a female donor with Graves disease.

The sequenced DNA is TGTGCCAGTAGTATGGGCAGGCAAGAGACCCAGTACTTC. Its protein is CASSMGRQETQYF. The rearranged segments are TRBV19 and TRBJ2-5; no D segment can be confidently identified. From the cysteine through the phenylalanine, the CDR3 covers 13 amino acids. Left in the record is the CDR3 DNA by itself, 39 bases read in frame from the first base. CDR1 and CDR2, per the germline V gene (reference sequence), are LNHDA and SQIVND. Relative to germline, V is 3 bases shorter and J is 2 bases shorter, with 7 bases between their ends.